This T cell receptor beta chain was recovered during a study of post-analysis software for immune sequencing data. Carried by the TCR beta cDNA libraries were unique molecular identifiers. From around 1 to 10 million T cells, roughly 530,000 cDNA molecules were obtained. TCRdb processed the PCR reads anew with MiXCR; each CDR3 protein has one entry. The sample includes approximately 440,000 distinct CDR3 sequences, roughly 45% of them seen just once. Study-level results: The normalized Chao1 diversity of multiple sclerosis patients was significantly lower than that of controls. Among roughly 5 TRBV segments more frequent in patients than controls were TRBV5-6, TRBV5-1 and TRBV20-1.

In the case of this clonotype: The antigen is unknown.

Per germline, CDR1 SQVTM and CDR2 ANQGSEA. The CDR3 extends over 17 amino acids. V shed 1 base and J 4 bases; nucleotides not matched to a gene: 10. This clonotype originated in a girl between 10 and 17 years old with multiple sclerosis. V gene TRBV29-1 combines with J gene TRBJ2-5; 12 bases agree with TRBD2. Sequencing was performed on blood. This CDR3 reads CSVEGRSSGRAGETQYF. CDR3 nucleotides: TGCAGCGTTGAAGGCAGGTCTAGCGGGAGGGCCGGAGAGACCCAGTACTTC.